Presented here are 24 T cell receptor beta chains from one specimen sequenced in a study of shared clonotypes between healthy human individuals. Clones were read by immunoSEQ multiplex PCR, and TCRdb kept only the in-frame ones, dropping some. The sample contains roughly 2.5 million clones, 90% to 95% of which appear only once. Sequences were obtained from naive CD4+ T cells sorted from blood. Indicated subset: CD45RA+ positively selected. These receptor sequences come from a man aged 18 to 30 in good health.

The CDR3: CASSPGSTGNQPQHF. CDR3 DNA: TGTGCCAGCTCACCAGGGTCGACAGGAAATCAGCCCCAGCATTTT. V is TRBV18 and J is TRBJ1-5, with D perhaps matching TRBD1 (6 bases). CDR1 is KGHSH and CDR2 is LQKENI in the germline V gene. Trimming took 2 bases from V and 4 from J, leaving 12 bases between them. The CDR3 is made up of 15 amino acids.

This CDR3 is CASSFRDRDSGNTIYF. The CDR3 region has the DNA TGTGCCAGCAGCTTCCGGGACAGGGATTCAGGAAACACCATATATTTT. The rearrangement links TRBV7-9 to TRBJ1-3; 9 nucleotides match TRBD1. J gave up 4 bases and V 3 bases, and 7 bases lay outside the gene matches. The CDR3 runs 16 residues. The germline V gene encodes CDR1 SEHNR and CDR2 FQNEAQ (reference sequence).

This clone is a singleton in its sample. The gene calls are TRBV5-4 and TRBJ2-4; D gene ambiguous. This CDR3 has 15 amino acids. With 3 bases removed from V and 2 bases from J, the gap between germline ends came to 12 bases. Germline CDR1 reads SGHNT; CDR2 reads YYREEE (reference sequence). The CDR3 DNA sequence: TGTGCCAGCAGCTATCAGAGTTTCCCCAAAAACATTCAGTACTTC. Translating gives CASSYQSFPKNIQYF.

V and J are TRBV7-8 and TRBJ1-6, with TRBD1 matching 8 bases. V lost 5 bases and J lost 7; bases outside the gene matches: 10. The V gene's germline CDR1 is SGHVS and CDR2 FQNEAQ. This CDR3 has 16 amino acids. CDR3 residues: CASSAVLRGRNSPLHF. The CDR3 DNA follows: TGTGCCAGCAGCGCCGTTCTCAGGGGGCGGAATTCACCCCTCCACTTT.

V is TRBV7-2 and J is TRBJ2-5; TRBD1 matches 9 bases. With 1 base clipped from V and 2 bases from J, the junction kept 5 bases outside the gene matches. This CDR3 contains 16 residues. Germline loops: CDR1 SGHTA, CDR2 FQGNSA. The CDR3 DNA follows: TGTGCCAGCAGCTTAGGGTGGACAGGGGTTCAAGAGACCCAGTACTTC. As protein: CASSLGWTGVQETQYF.

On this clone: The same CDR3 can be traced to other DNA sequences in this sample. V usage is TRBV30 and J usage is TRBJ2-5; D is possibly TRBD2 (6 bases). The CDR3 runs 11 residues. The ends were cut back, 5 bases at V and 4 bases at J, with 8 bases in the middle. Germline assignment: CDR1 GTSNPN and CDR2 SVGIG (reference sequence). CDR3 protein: CAWGGLETQYF. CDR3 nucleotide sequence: TGTGCCTGGGGGGGGTTAGAGACCCAGTACTTC.

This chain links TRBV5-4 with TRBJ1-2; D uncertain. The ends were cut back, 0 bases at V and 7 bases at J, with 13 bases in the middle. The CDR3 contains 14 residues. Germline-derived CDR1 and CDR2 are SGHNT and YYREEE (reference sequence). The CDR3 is CASSLVTLGGGYTF. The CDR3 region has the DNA TGTGCCAGCAGCTTGGTGACCCTCGGAGGTGGCTACACCTTC.

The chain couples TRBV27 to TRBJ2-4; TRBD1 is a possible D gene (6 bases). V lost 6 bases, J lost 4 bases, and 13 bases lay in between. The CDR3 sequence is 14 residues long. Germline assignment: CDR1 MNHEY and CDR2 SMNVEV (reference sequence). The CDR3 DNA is TGTGCCAGCAGGTCGACAGGAATAAAAAACATTCAGTACTTC. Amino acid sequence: CASRSTGIKNIQYF.

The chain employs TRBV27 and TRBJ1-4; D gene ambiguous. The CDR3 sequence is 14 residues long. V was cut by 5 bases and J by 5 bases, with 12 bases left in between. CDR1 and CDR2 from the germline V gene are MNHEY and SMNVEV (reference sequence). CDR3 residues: CASSRSGWNEKLFF. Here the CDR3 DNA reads TGTGCCAGCAGTAGATCGGGTTGGAATGAAAAACTGTTTTTT. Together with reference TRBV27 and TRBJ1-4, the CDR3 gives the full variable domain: EAQVTQNPRYLITVTGKKLTVTCSQNMNHEYMSWYRQDPGLGLRQIYYSMNVEVTDKGDVPEGYKVSRKEKRNFPLILESPSPNQTSLYFCASSRSGWNEKLFFGSGTQLSVL.

CDR3 loop: CASSSTREYQETQYF. The CDR3 bases are TGTGCCAGCAGCTCCACCCGGGAGTACCAAGAGACCCAGTACTTC. The rearrangement uses TRBV13 and TRBJ2-5; TRBD2 is a possible D gene (6 bases). The CDR3 totals 15 residues. Germline CDR1 is PRHDT and CDR2 is FYEKMQ (reference sequence). V lost 4 bases to trimming and J lost 0 bases, with 12 bases between them.

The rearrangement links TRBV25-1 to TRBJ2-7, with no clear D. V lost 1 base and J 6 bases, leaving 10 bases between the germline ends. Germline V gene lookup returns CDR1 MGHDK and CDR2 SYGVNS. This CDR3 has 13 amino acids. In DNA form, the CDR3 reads TGTGCCAGCAGTGAATTAGGGATTAGCGAGCAGTACTTC. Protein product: CASSELGISEQYF.

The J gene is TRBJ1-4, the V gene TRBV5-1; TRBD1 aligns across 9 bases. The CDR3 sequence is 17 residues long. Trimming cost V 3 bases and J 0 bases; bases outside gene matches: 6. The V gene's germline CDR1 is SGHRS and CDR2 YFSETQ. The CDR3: CASSYRGRIPTNEKLFF. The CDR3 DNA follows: TGCGCCAGCAGCTACAGGGGGCGGATCCCAACTAATGAAAAACTGTTTTTT.

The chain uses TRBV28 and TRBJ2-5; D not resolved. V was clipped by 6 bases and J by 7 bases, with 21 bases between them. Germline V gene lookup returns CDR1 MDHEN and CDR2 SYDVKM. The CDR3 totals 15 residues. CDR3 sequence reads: CASSFSPGRKGTQYF. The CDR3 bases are TGTGCCAGCAGCTTTAGCCCCGGACGAAAGGGGACCCAGTACTTC.

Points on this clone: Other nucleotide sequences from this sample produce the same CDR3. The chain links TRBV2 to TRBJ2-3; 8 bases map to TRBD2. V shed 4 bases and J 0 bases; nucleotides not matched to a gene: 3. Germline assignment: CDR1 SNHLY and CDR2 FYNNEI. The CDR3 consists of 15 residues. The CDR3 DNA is TGTGCCAGCAGTGTTAGCGGGGCCAGCACAGATACGCAGTATTTT. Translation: CASSVSGASTDTQYF. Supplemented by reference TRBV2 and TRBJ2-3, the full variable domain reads EPEVTQTPSHQVTQMGQEVILRCVPISNHLYFYWYRQILGQKVEFLVSFYNNEISEKSEIFDDQFSVERPDGSNFTLKIRSTKLEDSAMYFCASSVSGASTDTQYFGPGTRLTVL.

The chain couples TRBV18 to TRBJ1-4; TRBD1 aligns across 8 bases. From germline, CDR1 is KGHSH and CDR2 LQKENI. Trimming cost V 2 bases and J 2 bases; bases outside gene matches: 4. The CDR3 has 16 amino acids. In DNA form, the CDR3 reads TGTGCCAGCTCACCAGGCAGGGGGCGGACTAATGAAAAACTGTTTTTT. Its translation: CASSPGRGRTNEKLFF.

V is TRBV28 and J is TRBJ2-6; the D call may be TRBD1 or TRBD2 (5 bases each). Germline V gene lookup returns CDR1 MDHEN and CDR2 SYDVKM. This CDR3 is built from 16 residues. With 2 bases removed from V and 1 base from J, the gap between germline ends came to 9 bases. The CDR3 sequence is CASSLGGVSGANVLTF. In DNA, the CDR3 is TGTGCCAGCAGTTTAGGGGGAGTATCTGGGGCCAACGTCCTGACTTTC.

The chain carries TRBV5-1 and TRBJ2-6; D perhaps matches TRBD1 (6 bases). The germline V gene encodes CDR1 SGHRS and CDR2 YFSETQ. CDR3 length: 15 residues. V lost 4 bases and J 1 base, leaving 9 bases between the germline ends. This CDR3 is CASSPQGSGANVLTF. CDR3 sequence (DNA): TGCGCCAGCAGCCCACAGGGTTCTGGGGCCAACGTCCTGACTTTC.

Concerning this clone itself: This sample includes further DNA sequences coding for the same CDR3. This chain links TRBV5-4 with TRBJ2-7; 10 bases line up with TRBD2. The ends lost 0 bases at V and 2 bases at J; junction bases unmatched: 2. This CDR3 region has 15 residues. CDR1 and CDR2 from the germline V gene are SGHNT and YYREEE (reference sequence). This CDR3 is CASSLGAGGPYEQYF. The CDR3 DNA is TGTGCCAGCAGCTTGGGAGCGGGAGGGCCCTACGAGCAGTACTTC.

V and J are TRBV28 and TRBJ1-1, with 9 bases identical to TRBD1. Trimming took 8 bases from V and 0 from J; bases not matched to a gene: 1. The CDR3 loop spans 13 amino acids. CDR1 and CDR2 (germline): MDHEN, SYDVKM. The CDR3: CASWDRVNTEAFF. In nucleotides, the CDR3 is TGTGCCAGCTGGGACAGGGTGAACACTGAAGCTTTCTTT.

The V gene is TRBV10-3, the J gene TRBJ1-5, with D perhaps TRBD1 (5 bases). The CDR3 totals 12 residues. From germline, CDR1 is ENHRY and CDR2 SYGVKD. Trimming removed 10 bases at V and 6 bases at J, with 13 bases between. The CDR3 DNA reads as TGTGCCACCGGGGGGGAGAGTCAGCCCCAGCATTTT. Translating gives CATGGESQPQHF.

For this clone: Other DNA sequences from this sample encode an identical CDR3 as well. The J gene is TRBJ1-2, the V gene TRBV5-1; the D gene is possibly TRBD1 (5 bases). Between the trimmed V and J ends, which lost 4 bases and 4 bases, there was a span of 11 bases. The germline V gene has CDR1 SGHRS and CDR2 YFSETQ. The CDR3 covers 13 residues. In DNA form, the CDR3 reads TGCGCCAGCAGCCCCGGGACGGGCTATGGCTACACCTTC. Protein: CASSPGTGYGYTF.

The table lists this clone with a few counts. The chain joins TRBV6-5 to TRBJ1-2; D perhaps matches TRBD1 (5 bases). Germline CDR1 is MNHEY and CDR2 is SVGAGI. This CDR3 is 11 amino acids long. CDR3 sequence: CASHGGYGYTF. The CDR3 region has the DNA TGTGCTAGCCACGGGGGCTATGGCTACACCTTC.

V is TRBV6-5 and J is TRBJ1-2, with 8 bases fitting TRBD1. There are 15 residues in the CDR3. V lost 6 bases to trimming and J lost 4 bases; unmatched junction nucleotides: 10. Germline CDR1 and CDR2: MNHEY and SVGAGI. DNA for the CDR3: TGTGCCAGCAGACAATCAGGGGGCATAAGCTATGGCTACACCTTC. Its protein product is CASRQSGGISYGYTF.

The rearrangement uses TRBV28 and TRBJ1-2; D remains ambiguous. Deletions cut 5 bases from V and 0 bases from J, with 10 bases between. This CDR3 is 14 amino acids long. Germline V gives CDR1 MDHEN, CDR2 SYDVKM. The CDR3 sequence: CASSEALPNYGYTF. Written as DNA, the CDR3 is TGTGCCAGCAGTGAGGCCTTACCTAACTATGGCTACACCTTC.